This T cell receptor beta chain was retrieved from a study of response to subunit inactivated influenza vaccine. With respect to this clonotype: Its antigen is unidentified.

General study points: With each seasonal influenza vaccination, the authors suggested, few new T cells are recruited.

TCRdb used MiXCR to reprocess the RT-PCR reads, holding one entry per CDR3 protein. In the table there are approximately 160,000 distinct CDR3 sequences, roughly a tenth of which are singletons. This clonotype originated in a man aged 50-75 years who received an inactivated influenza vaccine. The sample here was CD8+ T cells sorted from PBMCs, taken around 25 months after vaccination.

The CDR3 DNA reads as TGTGCCAGCAGCTTGGGGTTTTACGGGACGAGATCCTACGAGCAGTACTTC. Amino acids: CASSLGFYGTRSYEQYF. The chain is built from TRBV7-9 and TRBJ2-7; D may be TRBD1 or TRBD2 (5 bases each). V was shortened by 3 bases and J by 1 base, with 19 bases between the two germline ends. Per germline, CDR1 SEHNR and CDR2 FQNEAQ (reference sequence). This CDR3 region has 17 residues.